Sequencing of this T cell receptor beta chain was carried out in a study of patients and donors after allogeneic stem cell transplantation. TCRdb re-called the RT-PCR reads with MiXCR, one entry per CDR3 protein. The sample lists 800,000 to 1,000,000 distinct CDR3 sequences; about 20% were seen once. This clonotype was detected ten times or more. Trimming pared 3 bases from V and 1 base from J, leaving 7 bases between. The length of the CDR3 is 13 residues. Germline V CDR1 and CDR2: PRHDT, FYEKMQ (reference sequence). The source of this sequence is a human donor who was either an allogeneic HSCT recipient or a stem cell or donor lymphocyte infusion donor (not recorded which). It is not recorded whose cells these are; they may come from a transplant donor. Input material: blood, either unsorted or a sorted T cell fraction (not recorded which). V is TRBV13 and J is TRBJ2-7, with D unclear. The DNA of the CDR3 is TGTGCCAGCAGCTTTACGTCTTCCTACGAGCAGTACTTC. Protein product: CASSFTSSYEQYF. Full variable domain (rest looked up from reference TRBV13 and TRBJ2-7): AAGVIQSPRHLIKEKRETATLKCYPIPRHDTVYWYQQGPGQDPQFLISFYEKMQSDKGSIPDRFSAQQFSDYHSELNMSSLELGDSALYFCASSFTSSYEQYFGPGTRLTVT.